The sequence of this T cell receptor beta chain was determined in a study of T cell clusters in autoimmune cytopenias. Study background: The median distinct TRB clonotype count was around 2,400 per sample, from a median 51,575 reads.

TRB was amplified from roughly 250 ng of peripheral blood genomic DNA per sample. Multiplex touch-down PCR amplified TRB using TRB-A and TRB-B pools in one tube. TCRdb reprocessed the multiplex PCR reads, with one entry per CDR3 protein and no DNA. The sample's table shows 1,500 to 2,000 distinct CDR3 sequences. There are 14 residues in the CDR3. Germline V gives CDR1 MNHNY, CDR2 SVGAGI (reference sequence). Another study also made use of these data, one on T cell repertoires in aging, cancer and after chemotherapy. That paper notes: Repeat sampling of healthy donors over several months to years showed clear clonal overlap. The full dataset contained several million TCR reads. Healthy donors lost TCR diversity with age mainly through richness, cancer patients through richness and evenness.

The genes are TRBV6-6 and TRBJ1-1; the TCRdb D gene call, TRBD1, has no DNA to confirm it. This receptor was identified in a human donor in good health. Specimen: peripheral blood. The CDR3 sequence is CASSAMDRITEAFF.